This TCR beta chain is drawn from a study of T cell repertoires in ileal Crohn's disease. Germline CDR1 and CDR2: SGHTA and FQGNSA. The CDR3 runs 13 residues. The V gene end was trimmed by 5 bases and the J gene end by 8 bases; junction bases not matched to a gene: 4. Whole-study results and caveats: All patients with clonality above 26.8% had endoscopic recurrence. Mucosal expansions were suggested to be mainly CD8 T cells.

With respect to this clone: No antigen is known for it.

Described time point: neoterminal ileum biopsy at postoperative endoscopy, about 6 months after surgery. Measured with immunoSEQ multiplex PCR; TCRdb has only the in-frame clones, and not every one. Altogether some 10,000 clones are present, 75% to 85% being singletons, with the ten largest covering roughly 14%. The rearrangement uses TRBV7-2 and TRBJ1-4; 8 positions agree with TRBD1. This receptor was obtained from an adult with Crohn's disease. The material sequenced was ileal tissue. The CDR3 is CASSTRQGEKLFF. CDR3 nucleotides: TGTGCCAGCAGCACACGACAGGGGGAAAAACTGTTTTTT.